The source of this TCR beta chain is a study of blood T cell repertoires in COVID-19. Study overall: Spain, Italy and the United States supplied samples that represented acute and convalescent COVID-19.

Sequencing was performed with immunoSEQ multiplex PCR; in TCRdb, only in-frame clones are kept and a portion is missing. The sample yields 440,000 or so clones, approximately 91% seen once. V shed 0 bases, J shed 13 bases, and the junction held 7 bases outside the gene matches. This CDR3 comprises 13 residues. Germline CDR1 and CDR2: LGHNA and YSLEER. J is TRBJ1-1 and V is TRBV4-3; 8 nucleotides align to TRBD1. The sequence came from a woman aged 40 to 49 with COVID-19, enrolled during active disease. Sequencing was done on a sample of peripheral blood. As DNA, the CDR3 is TGCGCCAGCAGCCAAGATCGGGGACAGGAAAGTTTCTTT. It translates to CASSQDRGQESFF.